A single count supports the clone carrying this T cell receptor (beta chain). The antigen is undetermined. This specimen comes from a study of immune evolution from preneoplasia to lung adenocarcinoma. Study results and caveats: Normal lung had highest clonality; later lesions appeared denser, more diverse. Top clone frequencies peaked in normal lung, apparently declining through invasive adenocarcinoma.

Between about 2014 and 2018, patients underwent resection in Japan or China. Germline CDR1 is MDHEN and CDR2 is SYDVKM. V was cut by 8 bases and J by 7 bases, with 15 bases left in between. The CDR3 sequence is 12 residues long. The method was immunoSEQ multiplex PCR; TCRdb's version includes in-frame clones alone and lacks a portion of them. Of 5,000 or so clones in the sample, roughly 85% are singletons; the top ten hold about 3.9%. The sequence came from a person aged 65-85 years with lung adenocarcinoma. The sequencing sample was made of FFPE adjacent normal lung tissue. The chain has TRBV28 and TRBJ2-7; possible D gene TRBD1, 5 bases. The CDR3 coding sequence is TGTGCCAGCGAGACAGAACCTAGAGAGCAGTACTTC. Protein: CASETEPREQYF. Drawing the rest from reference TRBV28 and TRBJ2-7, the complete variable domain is DVKVTQSSRYLVKRTGEKVFLECVQDMDHENMFWYRQDPGLGLRLIYFSYDVKMKEKGDIPEGYSVSREKKERFSLILESASTNQTSMYLCASETEPREQYFGPGTRLTVT.